This TCR beta chain derives from a study of blood T cell repertoires in COVID-19. CDR3 length: 14 amino acids. Trimming stripped 5 bases from V and 5 bases from J, with 12 bases between. CDR1 SGHTA and CDR2 FQGNSA come from the germline V gene. Using immunoSEQ multiplex PCR, the repertoire was profiled, and TCRdb retains in-frame clones only, with some absent. The sample yields 93,000 or so clones, approximately 80% seen once. This chain joins TRBV7-2 and TRBJ2-2, with D tentatively TRBD2 (6 bases). The receptor was derived from a human donor in a cohort sampled during active COVID-19. The sample consisted of peripheral blood. The DNA of the CDR3 is TGTGCCAGCAGCCACGGGACTCCTACCGGGGAGCTGTTTTTT. It codes for CASSHGTPTGELFF. The variable domain in full, with the rest retrieved from reference TRBV7-2 and TRBJ2-2, is GAGVSQSPSNKVTEKGKDVELRCDPISGHTALYWYRQSLGQGLEFLIYFQGNSAPDKSGLPSDRFSAERTGGSVSTLTIQRTQQEDSAVYLCASSHGTPTGELFFGEGSRLTVL.